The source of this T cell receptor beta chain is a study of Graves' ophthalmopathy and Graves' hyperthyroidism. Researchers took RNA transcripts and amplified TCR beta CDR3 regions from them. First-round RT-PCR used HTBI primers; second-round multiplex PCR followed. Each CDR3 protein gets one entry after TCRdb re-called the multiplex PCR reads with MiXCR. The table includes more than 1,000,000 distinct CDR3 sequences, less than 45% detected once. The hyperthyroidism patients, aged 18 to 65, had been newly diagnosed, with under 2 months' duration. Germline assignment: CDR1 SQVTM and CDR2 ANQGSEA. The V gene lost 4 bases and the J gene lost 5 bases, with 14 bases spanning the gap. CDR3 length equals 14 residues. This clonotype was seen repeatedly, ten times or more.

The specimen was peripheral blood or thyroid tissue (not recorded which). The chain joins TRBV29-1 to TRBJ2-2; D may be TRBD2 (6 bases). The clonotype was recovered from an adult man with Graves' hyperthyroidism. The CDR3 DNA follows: TGCAGCGTTGCGATACTACGGGGGACCGGGGAGCTGTTTTTT. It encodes CSVAILRGTGELFF.